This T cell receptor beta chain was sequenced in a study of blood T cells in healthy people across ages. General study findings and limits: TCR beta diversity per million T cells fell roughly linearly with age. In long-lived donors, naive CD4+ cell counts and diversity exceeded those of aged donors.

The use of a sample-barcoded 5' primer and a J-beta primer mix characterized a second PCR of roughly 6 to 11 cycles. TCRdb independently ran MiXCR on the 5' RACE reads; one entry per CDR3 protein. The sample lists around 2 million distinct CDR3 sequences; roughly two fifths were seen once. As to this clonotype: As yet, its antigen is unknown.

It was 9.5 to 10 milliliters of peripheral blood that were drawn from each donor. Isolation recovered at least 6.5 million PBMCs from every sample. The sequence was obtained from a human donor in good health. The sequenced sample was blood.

CDR3 in amino acids: CASSQDALAFAPYEQYF. In DNA, the CDR3 is TGCGCCAGCAGCCAAGATGCCCTAGCGTTTGCCCCCTACGAGCAGTACTTC. The chain joins TRBV4-3 to TRBJ2-7, with D possibly being TRBD2 (6 bases). Trimming cost V 0 bases and J 2 bases, with 17 bases left between them. Looked up from germline, CDR1 is LGHNA and CDR2 is YSLEER. The CDR3 loop spans 17 amino acids.